The clone carrying this TCR beta chain was observed once. The data are from a study of PD-1 blockade in mismatch repair-deficient tumors. The CDR3 covers 15 residues. CDR1 MDHEN and CDR2 SYDVKM come from the germline V gene. J was trimmed by 4 bases and V by 2 bases; bases with no gene match: 2. Generated by immunoSEQ multiplex PCR, the TCRdb table keeps only in-frame clones and is missing some. The sample consists of under 150,000 clones, about 88% of them appearing once. This specimen consisted of peripheral blood, obtained approximately 72 weeks after starting pembrolizumab. The sequence was collected from an adult with mismatch repair-deficient cancer. The chain employs TRBV28 and TRBJ2-5; 12 positions match TRBD1. The CDR3, as DNA: TGTGCCAGCAGTTTAGGGACAGGGGGCGCAGAGACCCAGTACTTC. Its translation is CASSLGTGGAETQYF.